A single sample is the source of the 23 T cell receptor beta chains below, sequenced in a study of blood T cell repertoires in COVID-19. Here immunoSEQ multiplex PCR was the method, and the copy in TCRdb shows in-frame clones only, minus some. Of about 150,000 clones listed, about 88% are singletons. Input material: PBMCs or T cells enriched from blood (not recorded which). These receptors were collected from a man aged 50 to 59 who had recovered from COVID-19.

The chain combines TRBV19 with TRBJ1-5; D ambiguous. The CDR3 length is 16 residues. Trimming removed 2 bases at V and 0 bases at J, with 11 bases between. Germline loops: CDR1 LNHDA, CDR2 SQIVND (reference sequence). CDR3: CASSISPDFSNQPQHF. In nucleotides, the CDR3 is TGTGCCAGTAGTATATCGCCTGACTTTAGCAATCAGCCCCAGCATTTT. Full variable domain (rest looked up from reference TRBV19 and TRBJ1-5): DGGITQSPKYLFRKEGQNVTLSCEQNLNHDAMYWYRQDPGQGLRLIYYSQIVNDFQKGDIAEGYSVSREKKESFPLTVTSAQKNPTAFYLCASSISPDFSNQPQHFGDGTRLSIL.

The chain links TRBV6-5 to TRBJ1-6; 7 positions match TRBD1. From germline, CDR1 is MNHEY and CDR2 SVGAGI. This CDR3 spans 14 amino acids. Trimming took 6 bases from V and 7 from J; bases not matched to a gene: 6. CDR3 sequence reads: CASRHGDRNSPLHF. The CDR3 DNA reads as TGTGCCAGCAGACACGGGGACAGAAATTCACCCCTCCACTTT.

The V gene is TRBV7-2, the J gene TRBJ2-7; 9 nucleotides agree with TRBD1. This CDR3 has 15 residues. Germline lookup yields CDR1 SGHTA and CDR2 FQGNSA. The V segment lost 5 bases and the J segment 2 bases; nucleotides outside the gene matches: 7. Here the CDR3 DNA reads TGTGCCAGCAGCCAGCGGACAGGGGTCCCCTACGAGCAGTACTTC. It codes for CASSQRTGVPYEQYF.

The chain couples TRBV6-5 to TRBJ2-5; 10 nucleotides align to TRBD1. The CDR3 runs 14 residues. The germline V gene has CDR1 MNHEY and CDR2 SVGAGI. The junction had 5 bases not matched to a gene; V was cut back by 6 bases and J by 4 bases. In DNA, the CDR3 is TGTGCCAGCAGGGGACAGGGGAGAGGAGAGACCCAGTACTTC. It encodes CASRGQGRGETQYF.

The chain uses TRBV29-1 and TRBJ1-2; D remains unclear. CDR1 and CDR2 from the germline V gene are SQVTM and ANQGSEA. The CDR3 totals 12 residues. Trimming removed 6 bases from V and 4 bases from J, with 12 bases in between. The CDR3 coding sequence is TGCAGCGTCCAGGCGGGGTCCTATGGCTACACCTTC. Amino acid sequence: CSVQAGSYGYTF.

The genes are TRBV18 and TRBJ1-2; the D is unclear. The CDR3 has 15 amino acids. Trimming stripped 3 bases from V and 2 bases from J, with 13 bases between. Germline lookup yields CDR1 KGHSH and CDR2 LQKENI. The CDR3 loop is CASSPSAGPNYGYTF. CDR3 in DNA: TGTGCCAGCTCACCTTCCGCTGGGCCCAACTATGGCTACACCTTC.

Written as DNA, the CDR3 is TGTGCCAGCAGCTCAAGGACAGAAACCCTCTCTGGGGCCAACGTCCTGACTTTC. Translated: CASSSRTETLSGANVLTF. The chain recombines TRBV7-9 with TRBJ2-6; the D gene is possibly TRBD1 (6 bases). Trimming stripped 4 bases from V and 0 bases from J, with 16 bases between. The germline gives CDR1 SEHNR, CDR2 FQNEAQ (reference sequence). The CDR3 covers 18 residues.

The V and J genes are TRBV6-1 and TRBJ2-3; TRBD1 matches at 7 bases. The CDR3 covers 14 residues. Germline V lookup: CDR1 MNHNS, CDR2 SASEGT. Trimming at V came to 2 bases and at J to 7 bases, leaving 6 bases not matched to a gene. This CDR3 is CASSEQTGEYTQYF. The CDR3 DNA sequence: TGTGCCAGCAGTGAACAAACAGGGGAATATACGCAGTATTTT.

The V call is TRBV6-5, the J call TRBJ1-2; D may be TRBD1 (6 bases). Germline V gene sequence: CDR1 MNHEY, CDR2 SVGAGI. Trimming shortened V by 7 bases and J by 4 bases, and 13 bases separated the two germline ends. The CDR3 extends over 13 amino acids. The CDR3: CASISGEGYGYTF. The CDR3 DNA reads TGTGCCAGCATTTCAGGGGAGGGCTATGGCTACACCTTC.

This clone was detected only once. Other DNA sequences within the sample encode an identical CDR3. J is TRBJ1-2 and V is TRBV28; tentative D call: TRBD1 (5 bases). V lost 8 bases to trimming and J lost 4 bases, with 14 bases between them. Germline values: CDR1 MDHEN, CDR2 SYDVKM. The CDR3 loop spans 13 amino acids. In DNA, the CDR3 is TGTGCCAGCTCCCGTGGGGGGACCTATGGCTACACCTTC. It translates to CASSRGGTYGYTF.

The rearrangement joins TRBV6-5 to TRBJ2-1, with TRBD1 matching over 7 bases. Germline V gives CDR1 MNHEY, CDR2 SVGAGI. The CDR3 is 14 amino acids. V lost 4 bases to trimming and J lost 4 bases; unmatched junction nucleotides: 4. CDR3 region: CASSSGQTYNEQFF. The CDR3 DNA reads TGTGCCAGCAGTTCGGGACAGACTTACAATGAGCAGTTCTTC.

As DNA, the CDR3 is TGTGCCAGCAGCGTATTGGGACAGGGTGGTGAAAAACTGTTTTTT. Its protein product is CASSVLGQGGEKLFF. V and J are TRBV9 and TRBJ1-4; 9 bases align to TRBD1. Per the germline V gene, CDR1 is SGDLS and CDR2 is YYNGEE. J gave up 7 bases and V 1 base, and 5 bases lay outside the gene matches. The CDR3 is made up of 15 amino acids.

The chain carries TRBV14 and TRBJ2-3, with 7 bases identical to TRBD2. V lost 0 bases, J lost 4 bases, and 10 bases stayed unmatched. The CDR3 extends over 17 amino acids. Germline V gene sequence: CDR1 SGHDN, CDR2 FVKESK. The CDR3: CASSQDGPGEGADTQYF. In nucleotides, the CDR3 is TGTGCCAGCAGCCAAGATGGACCGGGGGAGGGCGCAGATACGCAGTATTTT.

The rearrangement links TRBV6-5 to TRBJ1-1; 8 bases are a match to TRBD1. The CDR3 extends over 16 amino acids. Germline values: CDR1 MNHEY, CDR2 SVGAGI. J gave up 1 base and V 2 bases, and 6 bases lay outside the gene matches. The CDR3 bases are TGTGCCAGCAGTTACCTAGTTACAGGGGGGAACACTGAAGCTTTCTTT. It yields the protein CASSYLVTGGNTEAFF.

This clone was counted a single time. The rearrangement joins TRBV7-2 to TRBJ1-3; 7 positions agree with TRBD1. Germline CDR1 is SGHTA and CDR2 is FQGNSA. The V and J ends lost 2 bases and 0 bases, in that order; junction bases with no gene match: 10. The CDR3 is made up of 18 amino acids. Here the CDR3 reads CASSLILQGPSSGNTIYF. In DNA, the CDR3 is TGTGCCAGCAGCTTAATTCTACAGGGGCCCAGCTCTGGAAACACCATATATTTT. Full variable domain (rest looked up from reference TRBV7-2 and TRBJ1-3): GAGVSQSPSNKVTEKGKDVELRCDPISGHTALYWYRQSLGQGLEFLIYFQGNSAPDKSGLPSDRFSAERTGGSVSTLTIQRTQQEDSAVYLCASSLILQGPSSGNTIYFGEGSWLTVV.

The chain links TRBV7-2 to TRBJ1-1; weak D call: TRBD1 (5 bases). Germline lookup yields CDR1 SGHTA and CDR2 FQGNSA. V lost 1 base, J lost 0 bases, and 6 bases lay in between. This CDR3 is 14 amino acids long. The CDR3 spells CASSLGQLNTEAFF. CDR3 coding DNA: TGTGCCAGCAGCTTAGGACAGTTGAACACTGAAGCTTTCTTT.

This rearrangement joins TRBV4-2 to TRBJ2-3; D remains unclear. The germline V gene encodes CDR1 LGHNA and CDR2 YNFKEQ. Between the trimmed V and J ends, which lost 0 bases and 6 bases, there was a span of 13 bases. The CDR3 spans 15 residues. The CDR3 DNA reads TGTGCCAGCAGCCAAGATCACCGGGTTTGGGATACGCAGTATTTT. It encodes CASSQDHRVWDTQYF.

The rearrangement links TRBV4-1 to TRBJ2-3; maybe TRBD2 (5 bases). Germline V gene sequence: CDR1 MGHRA, CDR2 YSYEKL. Trimming took 4 bases from V and 6 from J, leaving 26 bases between them. The CDR3 runs to 18 residues. The CDR3 coding sequence is TGCGCCAGCAGCCGAAGTGTACCATCACTTATCGGCGGGGATACGCAGTATTTT. This sequence encodes CASSRSVPSLIGGDTQYF.

The V call is TRBV5-6, the J call TRBJ1-6; the match to TRBD1 covers 8 bases. The CDR3 is 17 amino acids. The V and J ends lost 0 bases and 4 bases, in that order; junction bases with no gene match: 6. Germline CDR1 and CDR2: SGHDT and YYEEEE. The DNA for the CDR3 is TGTGCCAGCAGCTTGGGACAGGGGAAACTATATAATTCACCCCTCCACTTT. Protein product: CASSLGQGKLYNSPLHF.

On this clone itself: This CDR3 is also generated by other DNA sequences in the sample. This chain connects TRBV9 to TRBJ1-1; a weak D match, TRBD1 (6 bases). V gave up 4 bases and J gave up 1 base, with 11 bases separating them. The CDR3 is made up of 14 amino acids. Germline V gene lookup returns CDR1 SGDLS and CDR2 YYNGEE. In DNA, the CDR3 is TGTGCCAGCAGCACTTTGACAGGGAACACTGAAGCTTTCTTT. It codes for CASSTLTGNTEAFF. The full variable domain, in which reference TRBV9 and TRBJ1-1 provide the parts outside the CDR3, is DSGVTQTPKHLITATGQRVTLRCSPRSGDLSVYWYQQSLDQGLQFLIQYYNGEERAKGNILERFSAQQFPDLHSELNLSSLELGDSALYFCASSTLTGNTEAFFGQGTRLTVV.

J is TRBJ1-1 and V is TRBV6-1, with TRBD1 matching over 8 bases. Germline V gene data show CDR1 as MNHNS and CDR2 as SASEGT. Trimming took 2 bases from V and 6 from J; bases not matched to a gene: 8. This CDR3 has 15 amino acids. The CDR3 nucleotides read TGTGCCAGCAGTGAAAAGGCAGGGGGCTTTTCTGAAGCTTTCTTT. This encodes CASSEKAGGFSEAFF.

This clone was seen only a few times. V and J are TRBV27 and TRBJ1-1; D possibly corresponds to TRBD1 (6 bases). Germline V gene data show CDR1 as MNHEY and CDR2 as SMNVEV (reference sequence). This CDR3 spans 14 amino acids. Trimming stripped 6 bases from V and 2 bases from J, with 13 bases between. CDR3 loop: CASRIQGINTEAFF. DNA of the CDR3: TGTGCCAGCAGGATACAGGGAATAAACACTGAAGCTTTCTTT.

CDR3 region: CASSSTGARTDTQYF. In nucleotides, the CDR3 is TGTGCCAGCAGCTCTACAGGGGCCCGCACAGATACGCAGTATTTT. V and J are TRBV5-4 and TRBJ2-3; 7 nucleotides match TRBD1. CDR3 length: 15 amino acids. Germline V gene sequence: CDR1 SGHNT, CDR2 YYREEE (reference sequence). The trim removed 3 bases at V and 1 base at J, leaving 5 bases unmatched.